Listed here is a single T cell receptor (beta chain). What it binds is not known. This sample was included in a study of shared clonotypes between healthy human individuals. Method: immunoSEQ multiplex PCR; TCRdb's copy keeps in-frame clones and lacks some. The repertoire has approximately 700,000 clones, 73% of them found once; the top ten carry around 1.8%. V shed 3 bases and J shed 7 bases, with 12 bases lying between them. The CDR3 length is 14 residues. Germline CDR1 SGHTA, CDR2 FQGNSA. Regarding the study as a whole: Limitation of the genetic and exposure-history diversity represented came from the few donors.

The V and J genes are TRBV7-2 and TRBJ1-4; possibly TRBD1 for D (6 bases). The sample consisted of memory CD4+ T cells sorted from blood. Specified subset: CD45RA-negative fraction. The sequence derives from a woman aged 30 to 39 in good health. For the CDR3, the DNA is TGTGCCAGCAGCTTTAGGACAGTGGGTGAAAAACTGTTTTTT. Encoded protein: CASSFRTVGEKLFF. Supplemented by reference TRBV7-2 and TRBJ1-4, the full variable domain reads GAGVSQSPSNKVTEKGKDVELRCDPISGHTALYWYRQSLGQGLEFLIYFQGNSAPDKSGLPSDRFSAERTGGSVSTLTIQRTQQEDSAVYLCASSFRTVGEKLFFGSGTQLSVL.